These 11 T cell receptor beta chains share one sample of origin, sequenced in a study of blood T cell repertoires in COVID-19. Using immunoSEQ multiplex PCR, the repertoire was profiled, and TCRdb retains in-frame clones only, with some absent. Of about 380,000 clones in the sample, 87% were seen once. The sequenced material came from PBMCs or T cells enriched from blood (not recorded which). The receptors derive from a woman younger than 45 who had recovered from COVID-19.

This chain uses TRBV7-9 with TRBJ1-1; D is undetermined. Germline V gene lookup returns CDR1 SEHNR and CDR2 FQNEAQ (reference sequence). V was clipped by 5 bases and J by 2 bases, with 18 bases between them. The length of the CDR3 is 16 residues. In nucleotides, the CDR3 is TGTGCCAGCAGCCCTCCCCGACCGACTAGAAACACTGAAGCTTTCTTT. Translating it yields CASSPPRPTRNTEAFF.

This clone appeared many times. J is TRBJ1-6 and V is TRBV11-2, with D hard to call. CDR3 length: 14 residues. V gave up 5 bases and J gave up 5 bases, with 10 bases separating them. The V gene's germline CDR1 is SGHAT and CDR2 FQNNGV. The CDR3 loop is CASSPPGDNSPLHF. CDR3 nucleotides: TGTGCCAGCAGCCCCCCCGGGGATAATTCACCCCTCCACTTT.

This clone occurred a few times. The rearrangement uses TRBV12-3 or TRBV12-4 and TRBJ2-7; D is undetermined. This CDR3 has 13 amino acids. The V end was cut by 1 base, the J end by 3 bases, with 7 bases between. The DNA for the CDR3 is TGTGCCAGCAGTTTAGACGGGTACTACGAGCAGTACTTC. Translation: CASSLDGYYEQYF.

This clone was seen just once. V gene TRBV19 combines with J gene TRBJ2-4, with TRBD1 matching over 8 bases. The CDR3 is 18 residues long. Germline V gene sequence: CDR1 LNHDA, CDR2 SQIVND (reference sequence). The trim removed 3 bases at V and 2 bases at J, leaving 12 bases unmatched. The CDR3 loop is CASSILPQGAGTKNIQYF. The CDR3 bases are TGTGCCAGTAGTATCCTCCCCCAGGGGGCTGGGACCAAAAACATTCAGTACTTC. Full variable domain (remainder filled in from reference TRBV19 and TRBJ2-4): DGGITQSPKYLFRKEGQNVTLSCEQNLNHDAMYWYRQDPGQGLRLIYYSQIVNDFQKGDIAEGYSVSREKKESFPLTVTSAQKNPTAFYLCASSILPQGAGTKNIQYFGAGTRLSVL.

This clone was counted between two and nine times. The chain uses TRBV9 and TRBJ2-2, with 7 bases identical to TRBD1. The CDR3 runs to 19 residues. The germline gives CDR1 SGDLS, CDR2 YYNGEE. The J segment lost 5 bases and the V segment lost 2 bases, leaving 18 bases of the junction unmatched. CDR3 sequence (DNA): TGTGCCAGCAGCGTTAAGAGGACAGGAGACAACACGGGGACCGGGGAGCTGTTTTTT. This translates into CASSVKRTGDNTGTGELFF. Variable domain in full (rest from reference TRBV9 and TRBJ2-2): DSGVTQTPKHLITATGQRVTLRCSPRSGDLSVYWYQQSLDQGLQFLIQYYNGEERAKGNILERFSAQQFPDLHSELNLSSLELGDSALYFCASSVKRTGDNTGTGELFFGEGSRLTVL.

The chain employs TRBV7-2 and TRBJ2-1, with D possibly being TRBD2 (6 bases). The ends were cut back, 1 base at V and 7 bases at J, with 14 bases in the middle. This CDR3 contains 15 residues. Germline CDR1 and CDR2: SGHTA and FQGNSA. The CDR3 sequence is CASSLGSSARNEQFF. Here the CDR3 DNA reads TGTGCCAGCAGCTTAGGATCTAGCGCTAGGAATGAGCAGTTCTTC.

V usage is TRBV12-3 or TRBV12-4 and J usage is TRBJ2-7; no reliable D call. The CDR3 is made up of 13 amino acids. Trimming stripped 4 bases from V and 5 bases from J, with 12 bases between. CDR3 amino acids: CASSSNLEDEQYF. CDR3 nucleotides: TGTGCCAGCAGTTCAAACCTAGAGGACGAGCAGTACTTC.

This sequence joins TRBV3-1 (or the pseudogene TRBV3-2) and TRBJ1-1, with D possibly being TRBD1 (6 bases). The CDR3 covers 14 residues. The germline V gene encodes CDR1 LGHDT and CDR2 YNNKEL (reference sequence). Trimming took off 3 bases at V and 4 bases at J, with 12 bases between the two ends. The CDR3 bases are TGTGCCAGCAGCCACGGGGGGCCGGTCACTGAAGCTTTCTTT. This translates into CASSHGGPVTEAFF.

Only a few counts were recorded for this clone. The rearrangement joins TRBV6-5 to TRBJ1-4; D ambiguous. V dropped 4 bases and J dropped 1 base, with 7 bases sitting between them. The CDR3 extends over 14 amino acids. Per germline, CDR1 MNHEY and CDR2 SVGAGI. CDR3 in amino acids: CASSSGITNEKLFF. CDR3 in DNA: TGTGCCAGCAGTTCCGGTATAACTAATGAAAAACTGTTTTTT.

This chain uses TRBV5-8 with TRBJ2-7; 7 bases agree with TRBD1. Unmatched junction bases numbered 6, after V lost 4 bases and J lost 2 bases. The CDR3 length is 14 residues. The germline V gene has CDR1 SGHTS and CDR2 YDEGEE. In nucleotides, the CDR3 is TGTGCCAGCAGCCCCCCAGGGGGAACCTACGAGCAGTACTTC. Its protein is CASSPPGGTYEQYF.

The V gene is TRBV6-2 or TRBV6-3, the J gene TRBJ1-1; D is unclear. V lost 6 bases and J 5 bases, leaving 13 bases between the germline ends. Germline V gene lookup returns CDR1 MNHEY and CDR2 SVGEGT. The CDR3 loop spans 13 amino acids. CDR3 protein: CASSEGLGTEAFF. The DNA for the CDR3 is TGTGCCAGCAGCGAGGGATTGGGGACTGAAGCTTTCTTT.